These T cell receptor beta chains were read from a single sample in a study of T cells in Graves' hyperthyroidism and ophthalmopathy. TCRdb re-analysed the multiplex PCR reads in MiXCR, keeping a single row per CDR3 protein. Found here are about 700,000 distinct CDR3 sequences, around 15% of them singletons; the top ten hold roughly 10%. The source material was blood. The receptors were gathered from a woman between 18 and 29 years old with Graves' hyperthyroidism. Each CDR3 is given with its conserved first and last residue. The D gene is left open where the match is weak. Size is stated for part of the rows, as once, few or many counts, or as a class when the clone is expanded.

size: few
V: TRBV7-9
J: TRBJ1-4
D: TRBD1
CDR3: CASSYPGQGDEKLFF
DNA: TGTGCCAGCAGCTACCCGGGACAGGGTGATGAAAAACTGTTTTTT

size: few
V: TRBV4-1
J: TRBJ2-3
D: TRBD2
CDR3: CASSQPTSGSKDTQYF
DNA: TGCGCCAGCAGCCAGCCAACTAGCGGGAGTAAAGATACGCAGTATTTT

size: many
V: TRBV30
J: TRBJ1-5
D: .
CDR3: CAWSFDTVMEPQHF
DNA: TGTGCCTGGAGTTTCGACACAGTGATGGAGCCCCAGCATTTT

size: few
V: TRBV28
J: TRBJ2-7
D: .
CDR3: CASSLVARGLYEQYF
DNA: TGTGCCAGCAGTTTAGTAGCGAGGGGGTTGTACGAGCAGTACTTC

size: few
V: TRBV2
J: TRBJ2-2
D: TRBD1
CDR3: CASNPGQGVNTGELFF
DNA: TGTGCCAGCAATCCAGGACAGGGGGTAAACACCGGGGAGCTGTTTTTT

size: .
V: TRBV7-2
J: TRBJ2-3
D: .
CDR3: CASGAYTDTQYF
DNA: TGTGCCAGTGGGGCTTACACAGATACGCAGTATTTT

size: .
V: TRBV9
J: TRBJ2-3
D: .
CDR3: CASSVEGLPTDTQYF
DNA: TGTGCCAGCAGCGTAGAAGGACTACCCACAGATACGCAGTATTTT

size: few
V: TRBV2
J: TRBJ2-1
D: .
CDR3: CAGSSLRGNEQFF
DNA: TGTGCCGGTAGCTCCCTCAGGGGCAATGAGCAGTTCTTC

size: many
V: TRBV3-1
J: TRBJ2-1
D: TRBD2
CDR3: CASSRELTSGRIGDEQFF
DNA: TGTGCCAGCAGCCGAGAGTTGACTAGCGGGAGGATTGGAGATGAGCAGTTCTTC

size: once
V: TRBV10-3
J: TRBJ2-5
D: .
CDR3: CAISESPAGQETQYF
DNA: TGTGCCATCAGTGAGTCCCCGGCAGGGCAAGAGACCCAGTACTTC

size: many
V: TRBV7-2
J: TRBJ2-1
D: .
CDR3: CASTQDGSMDDEQFF
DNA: TGTGCCAGCACCCAGGACGGGAGCATGGACGATGAGCAGTTCTTC

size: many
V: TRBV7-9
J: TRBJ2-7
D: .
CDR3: CASSAALGPYEQYF
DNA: TGTGCCAGCAGCGCCGCACTAGGACCCTACGAGCAGTACTTC

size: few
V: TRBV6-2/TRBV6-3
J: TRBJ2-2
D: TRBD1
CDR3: CASSYPLYPDRGHTGELFF
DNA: TGTGCCAGCAGTTACCCCCTATACCCCGACAGGGGACACACCGGGGAGCTGTTTTTT

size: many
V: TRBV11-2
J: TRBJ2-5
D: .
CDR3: CASGWETQYF
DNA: TGTGCCAGCGGCTGGGAGACCCAGTACTTC

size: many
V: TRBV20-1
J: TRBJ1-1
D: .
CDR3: CSAFGHGGRNTEAFF
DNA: TGCAGTGCCTTCGGCCATGGGGGGCGAAACACTGAAGCTTTCTTT

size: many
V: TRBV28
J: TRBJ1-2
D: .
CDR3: CASSRVVNYGYTF
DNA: TGTGCCAGCTCCCGGGTAGTGAATTATGGCTACACCTTC

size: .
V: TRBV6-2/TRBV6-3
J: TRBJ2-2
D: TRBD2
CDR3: CASSPGLHPGELFF
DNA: TGTGCCAGCAGTCCGGGACTACACCCCGGGGAGCTGTTTTTT

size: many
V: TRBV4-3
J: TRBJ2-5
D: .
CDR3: CASSQDPMRGDQETQYF
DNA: TGCGCCAGCAGCCAAGACCCCATGAGAGGTGATCAAGAGACCCAGTACTTC

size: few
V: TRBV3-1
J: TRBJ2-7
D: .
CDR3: CASSNTGTYEQYF
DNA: TGTGCCAGCAGCAATACCGGGACCTACGAGCAGTACTTC